This T cell receptor (beta chain) was sequenced during a study of cytomegalovirus exposure and HLA in healthy donors. Study overall: Later, an analysis reported that the approximately 120 validation repertoires had used the same platform as the roughly 700 first-cohort repertoires. Whole-study findings and limits: In vitro assays verified that a few CMV-associated chains recognized CMV antigens specifically. Rare TCR sequences dominated, though some public TCRs recurred in many donors.

Details on this clone: As yet, its antigen is unknown.

Method: immunoSEQ multiplex PCR; TCRdb's copy keeps in-frame clones and lacks some. The sample records over 85,000 clones, 85% to 95% being singletons. This CDR3 has 14 amino acids. The germline V gene encodes CDR1 SEHNR and CDR2 FQNEAQ (reference sequence). With V trimmed by 4 bases and J by 0 bases, 3 bases remained unmatched. What was sequenced was PBMCs. J is TRBJ2-7 and V is TRBV7-9; 7 bases align to TRBD1. This clonotype originated in a woman aged 18-30 years in good health and CMV-seronegative. The CDR3 region is CASSSGTDSYEQYF. CDR3 nucleotide sequence: TGTGCCAGCAGCTCCGGGACAGACTCCTACGAGCAGTACTTC.